This TCR beta chain appears in the sequencing data of a study of T cell responses to AZD1222 COVID-19 vaccine. Concerning this clone itself: Its target is unknown.

Libraries were prepared by immunoSEQ multiplex PCR; TCRdb keeps only in-frame clonotypes and omits some of them. The table includes over 150,000 clones, roughly nine tenths detected once. Findings of the study overall: Spike-specific TCR breadth rose after two AZD1222 doses, and depth rose as well.

Trimming pared 2 bases from V and 6 bases from J, leaving 13 bases between. Germline values: CDR1 MNHEY, CDR2 SVGAGI. This CDR3 has 14 residues. The specimen comprised peripheral blood, sampled on day 0 of AZD1222 vaccination. The chain couples TRBV6-5 to TRBJ1-1, with no clear D. The TCR was taken from an adult in good health. The CDR3, as DNA: TGTGCCAGCAGTTACCGCGGTGGGCATGCTGAAGCTTTCTTT. Translating it yields CASSYRGGHAEAFF.